The rows below give T cell receptor beta chains drawn from one sample of a study of T cell responses to AZD1222 COVID-19 vaccine. This table comes from immunoSEQ multiplex PCR, and its TCRdb copy is limited to in-frame clones, with some not included. The table records roughly 96,000 clones, roughly nine tenths of them present only once. This specimen consisted of peripheral blood, obtained on day 0 of AZD1222 vaccination. The receptors come from an adult in good health. Each CDR3 is given with its conserved first and last residue. A D gene is named only where the DNA matches it firmly. The size field is filled for only some rows; it gives once, few, many or a size class.

D gene	clone size	V gene	J gene	CDR3 DNA	CDR3 protein
-	-	TRBV28	TRBJ2-7	TGTGCCAGCAGTTTGACCCGTGGGTGGTACGAGCAGTACTTC	CASSLTRGWYEQYF
-	-	TRBV7-2	TRBJ2-2	TGTGCCAGCAGCTTGACAGGATACACCGGGGAGCTGTTTTTT	CASSLTGYTGELFF
-	-	TRBV19	TRBJ1-5	TGTGCCAGTACCCTAGGGTTTCGGAGCAATCAGCCCCAGCATTTT	CASTLGFRSNQPQHF
-	-	TRBV6-5	TRBJ2-1	TGTGCCAGCAGTTACTCCCGGCAGGGGGGGGTCTATGAGCAGTTCTTC	CASSYSRQGGVYEQFF
TRBD1	-	TRBV11-2	TRBJ2-3	TGTGCCAGCAGCTTAGATCTCCCGACAGGGGGTCCTAGCACAGATACGCAGTATTTT	CASSLDLPTGGPSTDTQYF
TRBD2	once	TRBV9	TRBJ2-1	TGTGCCAGCAGCGTAGCTACGCTTGTTGTAGGCGGGAGGTCCCACAATGAGCAGTTCTTC	CASSVATLVVGGRSHNEQFF
-	-	TRBV28	TRBJ1-2	TGTGCCAGCAGTACGACAGAGGGCAGGGGAGGGGGCTACACCTTC	CASSTTEGRGGGYTF
TRBD2	once	TRBV5-6	TRBJ2-1	TGTGCCAGCCTAACATTGGGGCTAGCGGGAGCACACGAGTTCTTC	CASLTLGLAGAHEFF
TRBD1	-	TRBV7-2	TRBJ1-5	TGTGCCAGCAGCTCTGGGGGGACAGGGTATCAGCCCCAGCATTTT	CASSSGGTGYQPQHF
TRBD1	few	TRBV28	TRBJ2-2	TGTGCCAGCAGTTATCCGACAGGGGCCCTAAACACCGGGGAGCTGTTTTTT	CASSYPTGALNTGELFF
-	-	TRBV21-1	TRBJ2-3	TGTGCCAGCAGCAAAGTCAGACGGGGCAGGATTTTTAGCACAGATACGCAGTATTTT	CASSKVRRGRIFSTDTQYF
-	-	TRBV7-2	TRBJ2-4	TGTGCCAGCAGCTGGGGGCGGATACCACTAGCCAAAAACATTCAGTACTTC	CASSWGRIPLAKNIQYF
-	once	TRBV7-3	TRBJ2-3	TGTGCCAGCAGCTTAGGGGAAGCGGATACGCAGTATTTT	CASSLGEADTQYF
-	-	TRBV28	TRBJ1-1	TGTGCCAGCAGAGTGGGAGGACCGAACACTGAAGCTTTCTTT	CASRVGGPNTEAFF
-	-	TRBV18	TRBJ2-5	TGTGCCAGCTCACCACGGGCGCCTAGGGCACAAGAGACCCAGTACTTC	CASSPRAPRAQETQYF
-	-	TRBV5-1	TRBJ1-1	TGCGCCAGCAGCAAAAGGGACATCGAGGGCACTGAAGCTTTCTTT	CASSKRDIEGTEAFF
TRBD1	-	TRBV5-1	TRBJ2-2	TGCGCCAGCAGCTTGGGGCCACAGGGGGCGGACACCGGGGAGCTGTTTTTT	CASSLGPQGADTGELFF
-	-	TRBV7-2	TRBJ2-5	TGTGCCAGCAGCTTAAGTCCTGCTCCGGCCCAGTACTTC	CASSLSPAPAQYF
-	-	TRBV18	TRBJ2-2	TGTGCCAGCTCACTACGGGACGGAGACCCCGGGGAGCTGTTTTTT	CASSLRDGDPGELFF
TRBD2	few	TRBV27	TRBJ2-7	TGTGCCAGCAGCACCGGGACTAGTAGCCACGAGCAGTACTTC	CASSTGTSSHEQYF
TRBD2	-	TRBV5-4	TRBJ2-1	TGTGCCAGCAGCTTGGGATTTTTTATGGGAGGGCTTTCGAATGAGCAGTTCTTC	CASSLGFFMGGLSNEQFF
-	-	TRBV6-2/TRBV6-3	TRBJ2-2	TGTGCCAGCAGTTACTCAACGGGGTTCACCGGGGAGCTGTTTTTT	CASSYSTGFTGELFF
TRBD1	-	TRBV7-8	TRBJ2-7	TGTGCCAGCAGCCGGGACAGGATCTACGAGCAGTACTTC	CASSRDRIYEQYF
-	-	TRBV7-9	TRBJ2-3	TGTGCCAGCAGCCCCCCCACAACAGATACGCAGTATTTT	CASSPPTTDTQYF
-	-	TRBV3-1/TRBV3-2	TRBJ2-7	TGTGCCAGCAGCCATCCCGGACAAGCAGACGAGCAGTACTTC	CASSHPGQADEQYF
TRBD2	-	TRBV5-4	TRBJ2-3	TGTGCCAGCAGCTTGGCCCCAGCGGGAGCGCGCGATACGCAGTATTTT	CASSLAPAGARDTQYF
TRBD1	-	TRBV6-5	TRBJ1-3	TGTGCCAGCAGTTCGAACAGGGGAACTGGAAACACCATATATTTT	CASSSNRGTGNTIYF
-	few	TRBV7-9	TRBJ1-6	TGTGCCAGCAGCCTTTCCCTTGGCGATCCCCTCCACTTT	CASSLSLGDPLHF
-	-	TRBV3-1/TRBV3-2	TRBJ2-7	TGTGCCAGCAGCCAAGAAGGTCAGACCTACGAGCAGTACTTC	CASSQEGQTYEQYF
-	-	TRBV6-5	TRBJ2-1	TGTGCCAGCAGACCCGGGGGGCCAACCTACAATGAGCAGTTCTTC	CASRPGGPTYNEQFF
-	-	TRBV28	TRBJ1-5	TGTGCCAGCAGTCCGACTTTGGGGGCTAGGCCCCAGCATTTT	CASSPTLGARPQHF
-	-	TRBV28	TRBJ2-2	TGTGCCAGCAGTTTGGTCATCCCCCGGGAGCTGTTTTTT	CASSLVIPRELFF
-	-	TRBV2	TRBJ2-1	TGTGCCAGCAGTCTAGGACTCGGAGAGGGCAATGAGCAGTTCTTC	CASSLGLGEGNEQFF
TRBD2	-	TRBV9	TRBJ2-1	TGTGCCAGCAGCGTAAAAGCGGGAGCGGCCTACAATGAGCAGTTCTTC	CASSVKAGAAYNEQFF
TRBD1	-	TRBV5-4	TRBJ1-2	TGTGCCAGCAGCCCTCGGACAGGGGGAAACTATGGCTACACCTTC	CASSPRTGGNYGYTF
-	-	TRBV6-5	TRBJ2-3	TGTGCCAGCAGTTACTCAGGGTTCCCAGATACGCAGTATTTT	CASSYSGFPDTQYF
TRBD1	-	TRBV10-3	TRBJ2-5	TGTGCCATTCAGGACCCCGGGACAGGTTCCCAAGAGACCCAGTACTTC	CAIQDPGTGSQETQYF
TRBD2	-	TRBV6-2/TRBV6-3	TRBJ2-5	TGTGCCAGCAGTTACATCAGCGGGAGGGACGTTCAAGAGACCCAGTACTTC	CASSYISGRDVQETQYF
TRBD1	-	TRBV3-1/TRBV3-2	TRBJ1-1	TGTGCCAGCAGCCAAGATCAGCAGGGGGACACTGAAGCTTTCTTT	CASSQDQQGDTEAFF
-	-	TRBV11-3	TRBJ2-1	TGTGCCAGCAGCTTACCAAGCTCCTACAATGAGCAGTTCTTC	CASSLPSSYNEQFF
-	-	TRBV28	TRBJ2-1	TGTGCCAGCAGTCTCTCCACGAATGAGCAGTTCTTC	CASSLSTNEQFF
TRBD2	-	TRBV9	TRBJ2-1	TGTGCCAGCAGCTTCAGTGGGCTAGCGGGAAACAATGAGCAGTTCTTC	CASSFSGLAGNNEQFF
TRBD1	-	TRBV7-2	TRBJ1-3	TGTGCCAGCACCCGACTACCGGGACAGAGTAACCCGGCCATATATTTT	CASTRLPGQSNPAIYF
-	-	TRBV25-1	TRBJ2-7	TGTGCCAGCAGTGGGACGGCGTTCTACGAGCAGTACTTC	CASSGTAFYEQYF
TRBD2	-	TRBV6-5	TRBJ2-4	TGTGCCAGCAGTCGACTAGCGGGTGCTAAAAACATTCAGTACTTC	CASSRLAGAKNIQYF
-	-	TRBV28	TRBJ2-7	TGTGCCAGCACCTCGGGAAGCTCCTACGAGCAGTACTTC	CASTSGSSYEQYF
TRBD2	once	TRBV3-1/TRBV3-2	TRBJ2-1	TGTGCCAGCAGCCGGAGCCGATCTAGCGGCGTCTACAATGAGCAGTTCTTC	CASSRSRSSGVYNEQFF
-	-	TRBV2	TRBJ2-2	TGTGCCAGCAAGAAGGGACGGCAGAACACCGGGGAGCTGTTTTTT	CASKKGRQNTGELFF
-	-	TRBV30	TRBJ2-7	TGTGCCTGGAAGGGGGACTACTCCTACGAGCAGTACTTC	CAWKGDYSYEQYF
-	once	TRBV6-5	TRBJ2-1	TGTGCCAGCAGTCCCAATAGGGGGGATCGGCAGTTCTTC	CASSPNRGDRQFF
-	-	TRBV6-2/TRBV6-3	TRBJ1-5	TGTGCCAGCAGTAGGGGGACCCAGGGGCAGCCCCAGCATTTT	CASSRGTQGQPQHF
TRBD2	once	TRBV30	TRBJ2-1	TGTGCCTCACTAGAGCGGGAGGGCCCTCGGAGTGAGCAGTTCTTC	CASLEREGPRSEQFF